This T cell receptor (beta chain) was captured by sequencing in a study of CD8+ T cells in alopecia areata (dated by TCRdb to about 2018). Describing the broader study: High-throughput TCRbeta sequencing was used to examine T cell clonal expansion in alopecia areata in both the C3H/HeJ mouse model and human patients. In humans, TCRbeta sequencing was performed on scalp tissue and on sorted CD4+ and CD8+ peripheral blood T cells from healthy controls and from patients with patchy or totalis/universalis alopecia areata. Scalp clonality was compared across normal scalp (n=4), patchy alopecia areata scalp (n=8), and alopecia totalis/universalis scalp (n=8). immunoSEQ multiplex PCR using 35 Vbeta forward primers and 13 Jbeta reverse primers was used to amplify TCRbeta CDR3 regions. RNA was extracted with the PAXgene miRNA kit for fixed scalp, the miRNeasy kit for PBMCs, and the RNeasy kit for mouse skin.

The germline V gene specifies SQVTM as CDR1 and ANQGSEA as CDR2. V loses 0 bases, J loses 8 bases, and the germline ends lie 13 bases apart. The CDR3 has 13 amino acids, counting the end cysteine and phenylalanine. The entry retains the CDR3 DNA only, 39 bases that are in frame from base 1. The sample holds a few counts of this clone. The specificity of this receptor is unknown. Per-base quality was not reported, and no clone a single base away is much larger than it. Receptor libraries were prepared by the immunoSEQ multiplex PCR assay. For TCR sequencing, RNA was extracted from every sample and reverse transcribed into cDNA to serve as template. First-strand cDNA was synthesized using SuperScript III with a 2:1 mix of oligo-dT and random hexamers. A synthetic immune receptor repertoire was used to gauge amplification bias, and whatever bias remained was removed computationally. As for the authors' bioinformatics: Raw reads were preprocessed to remove errors, and CDR3 was defined by IMGT conventions from the conserved cysteine to phenylalanine. To get clonality, Shannon entropy was normalized by log2 of the number of productive unique TCRs and the result was subtracted from 1. Scalp TCRbeta sequences were cross-referenced with sorted blood CD4 and CD8 repertoires so that the CD4 or CD8 identity of scalp clones could be inferred. TCRdb mirrors the immuneACCESS table, restricted to in-frame sequences. Some clones are absent from its copies; in checked studies, under half trace to an unresolved V gene, and the reason for the others is unknown. That table is the source of V, J and clone size, and D and trimming were worked out from the DNA. The sample table contains tens of thousands of clones; only one count was recorded for about 44% of them. In total, the top ten clones hold roughly 47% of the sample.

Study-wide conclusions, independent of this receptor: Compared with mice, TCR sequences shared between patients were less clear, possibly partly because of HLA diversity across the patient population. Compared with normal scalp, lesional scalp, particularly in alopecia totalis/universalis, had higher clonality and more expanded CD8+ clones, which suggests antigenic drive. Unlike mouse skin, which is dominated by gammadelta T cells, normal human skin has resident alphabeta T cells that are also sequenced, and this complicates analysis of the scalp TCR repertoire.

From alopecia areata patients, peripheral blood was collected along with lesional scalp punch biopsies. PBMCs were separated by density centrifugation and stained for CD3, CD4 and CD8, after which CD4+ and CD8+ T cells were sorted on a FACSAria. Untreated alopecia areata patients were recruited as part of a multicenter biomarker study. Blood CD8+ T cells from a few biomarker-study patients were further sorted into NKG2D-low and NKG2D-high fractions. The receptor chain draws on TRBV29-1 and TRBJ1-2; TRBD1 could be the D gene, as 5 bases match. Sequencing input: NKG2D-low CD8+ T cells sorted from blood. In light of the paper, this sample's cell subset or site label describes: sorted CD8+ NKG2D-low blood T cells. The sequence derives from a human donor with alopecia areata. The CDR3: CSVEDWGGPGYTF. In nucleotide form, the sequence is TGCAGCGTTGAAGATTGGGGGGGACCCGGCTACACCTTC. Full variable domain (CDR3 extended with the reference TRBV29-1 and TRBJ1-2 proteins): SAVISQKPSRDICQRGTSLTIQCQVDSQVTMMFWYRQQPGQSLTLIATANQGSEATYESGFVIDKFPISRPNLTFSTLTVSNMSPEDSSIYLCSVEDWGGPGYTFGSGTRLTVV.